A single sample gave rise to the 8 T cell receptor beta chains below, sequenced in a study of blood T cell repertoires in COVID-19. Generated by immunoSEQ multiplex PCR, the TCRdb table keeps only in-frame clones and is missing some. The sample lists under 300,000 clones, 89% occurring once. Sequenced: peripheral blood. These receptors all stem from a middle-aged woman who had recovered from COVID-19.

Here the CDR3 DNA reads TGTGCCAGCAGCAGGGGCAGGGGTTCCTACGAGCAGTACGTC. Protein product: CASSRGRGSYEQYV. The genes are TRBV11-3 and TRBJ2-7, with D possibly being TRBD1 (6 bases). Germline V gene sequence: CDR1 SGHNT, CDR2 YENEEA. The CDR3 loop spans 14 amino acids. V dropped 5 bases and J dropped 1 base, with 12 bases sitting between them.

Here the CDR3 DNA reads TGTGCCAGCAGCTTAGTTCCGGGGGAATACGAGCAGTTCTTC. Residues: CASSLVPGEYEQFF. This chain joins TRBV7-9 and TRBJ2-1; weak D call: TRBD2 (6 bases). Deletions cut 1 base from V and 10 bases from J, with 14 bases between. Per the germline V gene, CDR1 is SEHNR and CDR2 is FQNEAQ (reference sequence). This CDR3 contains 14 residues.

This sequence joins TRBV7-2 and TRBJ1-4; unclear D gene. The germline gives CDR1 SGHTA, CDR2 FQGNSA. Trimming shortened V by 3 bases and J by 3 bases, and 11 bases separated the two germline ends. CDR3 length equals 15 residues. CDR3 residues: CASSLRGGPNEKLFF. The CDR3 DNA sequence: TGTGCCAGCAGCTTGAGAGGAGGACCTAATGAAAAACTGTTTTTT.

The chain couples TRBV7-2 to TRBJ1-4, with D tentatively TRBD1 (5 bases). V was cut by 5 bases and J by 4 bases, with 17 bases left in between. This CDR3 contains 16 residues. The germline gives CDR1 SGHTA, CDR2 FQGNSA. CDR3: CASSGRGGFSNEKLFF. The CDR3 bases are TGTGCCAGCAGCGGGAGGGGCGGCTTCAGTAATGAAAAACTGTTTTTT.

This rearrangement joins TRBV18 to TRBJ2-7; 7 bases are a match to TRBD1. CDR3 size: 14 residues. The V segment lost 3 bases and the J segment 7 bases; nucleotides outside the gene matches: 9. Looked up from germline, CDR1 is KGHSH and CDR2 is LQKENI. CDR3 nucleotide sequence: TGTGCCAGCTCACCGGCAGGGGGACCGGGAGAGCAGTACGTC. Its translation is CASSPAGGPGEQYV.

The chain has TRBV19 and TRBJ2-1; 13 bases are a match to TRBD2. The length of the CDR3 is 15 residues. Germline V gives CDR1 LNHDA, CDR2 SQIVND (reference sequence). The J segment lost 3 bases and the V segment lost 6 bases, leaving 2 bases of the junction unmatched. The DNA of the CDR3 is TGTGCCAGTAGGACTAGCGGGGGGTACTACAATGAGCAGTTCTTC. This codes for CASRTSGGYYNEQFF.

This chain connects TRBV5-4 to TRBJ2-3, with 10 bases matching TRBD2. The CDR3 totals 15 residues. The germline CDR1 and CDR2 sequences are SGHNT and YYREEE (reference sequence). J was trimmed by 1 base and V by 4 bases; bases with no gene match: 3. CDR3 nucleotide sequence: TGTGCCAGCAGCATAGGACTAGCGGGCACAGATACGCAGTATTTT. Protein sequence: CASSIGLAGTDTQYF.

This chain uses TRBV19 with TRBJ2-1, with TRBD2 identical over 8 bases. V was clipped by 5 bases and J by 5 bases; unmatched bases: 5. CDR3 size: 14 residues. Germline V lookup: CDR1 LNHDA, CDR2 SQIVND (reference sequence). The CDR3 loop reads CASSQTSENNEQFF. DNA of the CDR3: TGTGCCAGTAGTCAGACTAGCGAAAACAATGAGCAGTTCTTC.